These 5 T cell receptor beta chains were all obtained from the same sample, sequenced in a study of cytomegalovirus exposure and HLA in healthy donors. Measured with immunoSEQ multiplex PCR; TCRdb has only the in-frame clones, and not every one. Here the sample spans fewer than 200,000 clones, 85% to 90% being singletons. The sample taken for sequencing was PBMCs. The source of these receptors is a woman in her thirties in good health and CMV-seronegative.

This chain links TRBV6-5 with TRBJ2-7, with D tentatively TRBD2 (5 bases). V dropped 3 bases and J dropped 3 bases, with 12 bases sitting between them. There are 14 residues in the CDR3. Germline values: CDR1 MNHEY, CDR2 SVGAGI. DNA of the CDR3: TGTGCCAGCAGTTATAATGCAGACTACTACGAGCAGTACTTC. Its translation: CASSYNADYYEQYF.

The V call is TRBV5-1, the J call TRBJ1-6, with a weak D call TRBD1 (5 bases). Per germline, CDR1 SGHRS and CDR2 YFSETQ. The CDR3 is 15 residues long. V lost 0 bases to trimming and J lost 10 bases, with 14 bases between them. DNA for the CDR3: TGCGCCAGCAGCTTGGGGGAGGGGATCGGGTCACCCCTCCACTTT. Its protein is CASSLGEGIGSPLHF.

This chain uses TRBV6-1 with TRBJ2-3; TRBD1 aligns across 10 bases. The CDR3 length is 15 residues. Germline V gives CDR1 MNHNS, CDR2 SASEGT. J was trimmed by 3 bases and V by 1 base; bases with no gene match: 1. DNA of the CDR3: TGTGCCAGCAGTGAAGTGGGACAGGGGACAGATACGCAGTATTTT. It yields the protein CASSEVGQGTDTQYF.

The chain combines TRBV27 with TRBJ2-1, with a possible D match to TRBD1 (5 bases). Germline lookup yields CDR1 MNHEY and CDR2 SMNVEV (reference sequence). This CDR3 has 13 residues. Trimming pared 3 bases from V and 5 bases from J, leaving 8 bases between. The CDR3 loop reads CASSLTENNEQFF. CDR3 nucleotides: TGTGCCAGCAGTTTGACAGAGAACAATGAGCAGTTCTTC.

J is TRBJ2-6 and V is TRBV5-6; 9 bases agree with TRBD2. Germline trimming cut 4 bases from V and 0 bases from J; bases unmatched to any gene: 5. This CDR3 contains 17 residues. Germline V gene sequence: CDR1 SGHDT, CDR2 YYEEEE. This chain's CDR3 is CASSGSGGDSGANVLTF. CDR3 DNA: TGTGCCAGCAGCGGTAGCGGGGGTGACTCTGGGGCCAACGTCCTGACTTTC.